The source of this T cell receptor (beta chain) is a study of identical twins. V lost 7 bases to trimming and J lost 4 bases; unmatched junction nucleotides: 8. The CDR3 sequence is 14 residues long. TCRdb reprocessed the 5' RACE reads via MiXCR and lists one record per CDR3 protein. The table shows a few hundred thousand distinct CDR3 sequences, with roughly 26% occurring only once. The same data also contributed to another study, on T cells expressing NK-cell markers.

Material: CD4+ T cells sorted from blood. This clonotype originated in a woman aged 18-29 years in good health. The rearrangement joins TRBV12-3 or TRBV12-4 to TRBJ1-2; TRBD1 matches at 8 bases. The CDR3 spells CASNPPDRAYGYTF. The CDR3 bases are TGTGCCAGCAACCCACCGGACAGGGCCTATGGCTACACCTTC.